These 24 T cell receptor beta chains originate from one sample sequenced in a study of T cells in Graves' hyperthyroidism and ophthalmopathy. Amplified regions were TCR beta CDR3 sequences from RNA transcripts. HTBI primers drove first-round RT-PCR of the TCR CDR3. TCRdb reanalysed the multiplex PCR reads using MiXCR and keeps one entry per CDR3 protein. The table records 650,000 to 850,000 distinct CDR3 sequences, around 20% of them present only once. The sequencing sample was made of blood. These receptors originate from a woman between 45 and 65 years old with Graves' hyperthyroidism that later progressed to Graves' ophthalmopathy.

This chain joins TRBV20-1 and TRBJ1-4; D is unclear. This CDR3 has 12 residues. From germline, CDR1 is DFQATT and CDR2 SNEGSKA (reference sequence). Here the CDR3 DNA reads TGCAGCCCCTGGTCAACTAATGAAAAACTGTTTTTT. It specifies CSPWSTNEKLFF.

This clonotype was seen many times. The rearrangement joins TRBV12-3 or TRBV12-4 to TRBJ2-1, with TRBD2 matching 8 bases. This CDR3 is 15 amino acids long. The ends lost 5 bases at V and 6 bases at J; junction bases unmatched: 9. CDR3 bases: TGTGCCAGCAGTCAGAGGGGGGCGGGGGGCAATGAGCAGTTCTTC. Protein: CASSQRGAGGNEQFF.

This chain links TRBV10-3 with TRBJ1-6, with 10 bases lining up with TRBD1. V lost 5 bases to trimming and J lost 5 bases; unmatched junction nucleotides: 6. Germline V gene lookup returns CDR1 ENHRY and CDR2 SYGVKD. The CDR3 is 16 amino acids. The chain's CDR3 is CAISSGTGADNSPLHF. The CDR3 DNA is TGTGCCATCAGTTCAGGGACAGGGGCTGATAATTCACCCCTCCACTTT.

There are many counts of this clonotype. The chain links TRBV27 to TRBJ2-7; a weak D match, TRBD1 (5 bases). There are 13 residues in the CDR3. The V gene lost 8 bases and the J gene lost 3 bases, with 14 bases spanning the gap. Germline values: CDR1 MNHEY, CDR2 SMNVEV (reference sequence). CDR3 region: CASGPDSLYEQYF. CDR3 coding DNA: TGTGCCAGCGGACCCGACAGCCTCTACGAGCAGTACTTC.

This clonotype was detected only a few times. This rearrangement joins TRBV5-1 to TRBJ2-1, with D tentatively TRBD1 or TRBD2 (5 bases each). V lost 4 bases and J lost 6, with 11 bases in between. CDR3 size: 13 residues. CDR1 and CDR2 (germline): SGHRS, YFSETQ. The CDR3 here is CASSLEGLNEQFF. CDR3 nucleotide sequence: TGCGCCAGCAGCCTCGAGGGGCTCAATGAGCAGTTCTTC.

The genes are TRBV12-3 or TRBV12-4 and TRBJ2-5, with 8 bases aligning to TRBD1. CDR3 size: 14 residues. V lost 6 bases and J lost 2; bases outside the gene matches: 5. CDR3 nucleotides: TGTGCCAGCAGGCCGACAGGGGCTCAAGAGACCCAGTACTTC. As protein: CASRPTGAQETQYF.

In this sample, this clonotype turned up a few times. The V gene is TRBV30, the J gene TRBJ1-5; no firm D call. There are 13 residues in the CDR3. V lost 5 bases, J lost 7 bases, and 15 bases lay in between. Germline V gene sequence: CDR1 GTSNPN, CDR2 SVGIG (reference sequence). This CDR3 is CAWARTDEQPQHF. The CDR3 region has the DNA TGTGCCTGGGCCCGTACGGATGAGCAGCCCCAGCATTTT.

This clonotype was recorded many times. The chain employs TRBV6-5 and TRBJ2-7; D not resolved. V dropped 2 bases and J dropped 1 base, with 6 bases sitting between them. CDR3 length equals 13 residues. Germline CDR1 is MNHEY and CDR2 is SVGAGI. In nucleotides, the CDR3 is TGTGCCAGCAGTTACGGGCATTCCTACGAGCAGTACTTC. Translation gives CASSYGHSYEQYF.

This clonotype was picked up a small number of times. J is TRBJ1-2 and V is TRBV18; perhaps TRBD1 as D (6 bases). V lost 3 bases and J 6 bases, leaving 8 bases between the germline ends. Germline V gene data show CDR1 as KGHSH and CDR2 as LQKENI. The CDR3 sequence is 12 residues long. CDR3 DNA sequence: TGTGCCAGCTCACCGCAGGGGCATGGCTACACCTTC. Residues: CASSPQGHGYTF.

This clonotype has only a few counts. The rearrangement uses TRBV7-9 and TRBJ1-2; possible D gene TRBD1, 5 bases. V lost 1 base to trimming and J lost 4 bases, with 16 bases between them. Germline values: CDR1 SEHNR, CDR2 FQNEAQ (reference sequence). There are 16 residues in the CDR3. The DNA of the CDR3 is TGTGCCAGCAGCTTAGACTGGGGGGTAGGAGGCTATGGCTACACCTTC. Protein sequence: CASSLDWGVGGYGYTF.

A few counts support this clonotype. This chain joins TRBV20-1 and TRBJ2-7; 9 nucleotides align to TRBD1. With 6 bases clipped from V and 2 bases from J, the junction kept 5 bases outside the gene matches. CDR3 size: 13 residues. Germline loops: CDR1 DFQATT, CDR2 SNEGSKA (reference sequence). CDR3 bases: TGCAGTGCAAGACAGGGGGTGACCTACGAGCAGTACTTC. It translates to CSARQGVTYEQYF.

Only a few counts were recorded for this clonotype. The V call is TRBV20-1, the J call TRBJ1-1; no definite D call. Germline V gives CDR1 DFQATT, CDR2 SNEGSKA (reference sequence). The CDR3 is 13 residues long. The ends were cut back, 3 bases at V and 1 base at J, with 9 bases in the middle. The CDR3 DNA follows: TGCAGTGCTAGTTTCAAAGAGAACACTGAAGCTTTCTTT. This gives the protein CSASFKENTEAFF.

This clonotype was counted between two and nine times. J is TRBJ1-2 and V is TRBV5-1; 8 bases line up with TRBD1. Germline CDR1 is SGHRS and CDR2 is YFSETQ. The trim removed 3 bases at V and 5 bases at J, leaving 12 bases unmatched. The CDR3 loop spans 16 amino acids. Here the CDR3 DNA reads TGCGCCAGCAGCTCTGGACAGGGAAACTCGCTATATGGCTACACCTTC. It codes for CASSSGQGNSLYGYTF.

This clonotype was found once. A clone one base away is much larger, so this may be a read error. The chain couples TRBV20-1 to TRBJ2-7, with TRBD1 identical over 7 bases. This CDR3 comprises 14 residues. The germline V gene has CDR1 DFQATT and CDR2 SNEGSKA (reference sequence). The V and J ends lost 1 base and 5 bases, in that order; junction bases with no gene match: 8. CDR3 sequence: CSARGAGGTHEQYF. The CDR3 nucleotides are TGCAGTGCTAGAGGGGCAGGGGGTACCCACGAGCAGTACTTC.

V usage is TRBV5-1 and J usage is TRBJ2-3, with D perhaps matching TRBD1 or TRBD2 (6 bases each). The V gene lost 2 bases and the J gene lost 1 base, with 11 bases spanning the gap. The CDR3 has 15 amino acids. In germline, CDR1 is SGHRS, CDR2 YFSETQ. CDR3: CASSFGGQGTDTQYF. The CDR3 region has the DNA TGCGCCAGCAGCTTCGGGGGCCAGGGCACAGATACGCAGTATTTT.

This clonotype has only a few counts. The chain employs TRBV2 and TRBJ2-6, with D unresolved. V was shortened by 4 bases and J by 0 bases, with 4 bases between the two germline ends. The V gene's germline CDR1 is SNHLY and CDR2 FYNNEI. The CDR3 totals 14 residues. The CDR3 reads CASSVVSGANVLTF. CDR3 bases: TGTGCCAGCAGTGTCGTCTCTGGGGCCAACGTCCTGACTTTC. The full variable domain, in which reference TRBV2 and TRBJ2-6 provide the parts outside the CDR3, is EPEVTQTPSHQVTQMGQEVILRCVPISNHLYFYWYRQILGQKVEFLVSFYNNEISEKSEIFDDQFSVERPDGSNFTLKIRSTKLEDSAMYFCASSVVSGANVLTFGAGSRLTVL.

V usage is TRBV3-1 and J usage is TRBJ2-6, with unresolved D. Looked up from germline, CDR1 is LGHDT and CDR2 is YNNKEL (reference sequence). CDR3 length equals 16 residues. The V end was cut by 1 base, the J end by 1 base, with 8 bases between. CDR3 sequence (DNA): TGTGCCAGCAGCCAAGGACAAGGGTCTGGGGCCAACGTCCTGACTTTC. Amino acids: CASSQGQGSGANVLTF.

This clonotype was picked up many times. The chain employs TRBV2 and TRBJ1-1; D perhaps matches TRBD1 (6 bases). Germline V gene lookup returns CDR1 SNHLY and CDR2 FYNNEI. The ends were cut back, 6 bases at V and 5 bases at J, with 16 bases in the middle. CDR3 length: 14 amino acids. CDR3 protein: CASRLSGTNTEAFF. DNA for the CDR3: TGTGCCAGCAGATTGTCCGGGACAAATACTGAAGCTTTCTTT.

There are a few counts of this clonotype. The chain is built from TRBV12-3 or TRBV12-4 and TRBJ2-3; weak D call: TRBD2 (6 bases). This CDR3 has 16 residues. Trimming pared 3 bases from V and 1 base from J, leaving 14 bases between. The CDR3, as DNA: TGTGCCAGCAGTTTTCAGGGCGGGGAACGCACAGATACGCAGTATTTT. Amino acids: CASSFQGGERTDTQYF.

This clonotype was seen repeatedly, ten times or more. This sequence joins TRBV27 and TRBJ2-3, with 8 nucleotides matching TRBD1. J lost 0 bases, V lost 5 bases, and 7 bases had no gene match. The CDR3 is 16 residues long. From germline, CDR1 is MNHEY and CDR2 SMNVEV (reference sequence). The CDR3 sequence is CASSDRPGGSTDTQYF. DNA of the CDR3: TGTGCCAGCAGTGACAGACCAGGGGGCAGCACAGATACGCAGTATTTT.

This chain uses TRBV10-1 with TRBJ1-1; D is perhaps TRBD1 (6 bases). Germline CDR1 is WNHNN and CDR2 is SYGVQD (reference sequence). The CDR3 spans 15 residues. Trimming took off 4 bases at V and 1 base at J, with 13 bases between the two ends. CDR3 bases: TGCGCCAGCAGTGTTAACAGGGCGAAGAACACTGAAGCTTTCTTT. This gives the protein CASSVNRAKNTEAFF.

This clonotype was observed many times. The chain has TRBV5-8 and TRBJ2-5; possibly TRBD1 or TRBD2 for D (6 bases each). This CDR3 comprises 14 residues. V was clipped by 4 bases and J by 6 bases, with 16 bases between them. Germline V gene data show CDR1 as SGHTS and CDR2 as YDEGEE. CDR3 nucleotides: TGTGCCAGCAGCAGGGGGGAAGCTCTGCAGACCCAGTACTTC. It codes for CASSRGEALQTQYF.

This clonotype showed up many times. This CDR3 is CASSVGPSGVGGEQYF. CDR3 sequence (DNA): TGTGCCAGCAGCGTAGGTCCTAGCGGGGTCGGCGGCGAGCAGTACTTC. This chain uses TRBV9 with TRBJ2-7; 9 bases are shared with TRBD2. The CDR3 is 16 amino acids. Looked up from germline, CDR1 is SGDLS and CDR2 is YYNGEE. The V segment lost 0 bases and the J segment 6 bases; nucleotides outside the gene matches: 10.

V usage is TRBV6-1 and J usage is TRBJ2-5; tentatively, D is TRBD1 (5 bases). This CDR3 has 13 residues. V was cut by 5 bases and J by 3 bases, with 10 bases left in between. Germline V gene lookup returns CDR1 MNHNS and CDR2 SASEGT. The CDR3 region is CASSRQPKETQYF. The CDR3 DNA sequence: TGTGCCAGCAGTAGACAGCCGAAAGAGACCCAGTACTTC.